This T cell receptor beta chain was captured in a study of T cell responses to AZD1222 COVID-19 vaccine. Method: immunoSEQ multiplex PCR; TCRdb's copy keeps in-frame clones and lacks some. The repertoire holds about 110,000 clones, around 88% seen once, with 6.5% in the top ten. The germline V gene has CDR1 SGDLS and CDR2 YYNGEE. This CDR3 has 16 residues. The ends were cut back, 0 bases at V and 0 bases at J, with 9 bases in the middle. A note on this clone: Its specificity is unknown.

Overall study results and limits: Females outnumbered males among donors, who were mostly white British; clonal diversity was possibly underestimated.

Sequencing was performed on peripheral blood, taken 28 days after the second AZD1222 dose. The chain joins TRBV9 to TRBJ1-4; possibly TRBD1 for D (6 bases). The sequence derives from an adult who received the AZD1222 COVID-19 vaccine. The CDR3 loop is CASSVEGGATNEKLFF. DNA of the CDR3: TGTGCCAGCAGCGTAGAGGGGGGCGCAACTAATGAAAAACTGTTTTTT.